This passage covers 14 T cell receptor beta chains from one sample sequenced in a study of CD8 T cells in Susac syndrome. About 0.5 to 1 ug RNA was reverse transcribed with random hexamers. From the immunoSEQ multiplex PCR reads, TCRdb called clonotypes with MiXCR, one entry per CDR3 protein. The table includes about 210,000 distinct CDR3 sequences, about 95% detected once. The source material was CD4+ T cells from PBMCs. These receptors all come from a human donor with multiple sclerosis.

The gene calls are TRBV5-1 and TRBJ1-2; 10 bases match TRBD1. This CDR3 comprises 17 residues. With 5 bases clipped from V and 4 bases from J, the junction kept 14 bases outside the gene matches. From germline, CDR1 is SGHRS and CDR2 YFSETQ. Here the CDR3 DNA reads TGCGCCAGCAGACATACTGCCGGGACAGGGGTCGGCTATGGCTACACCTTC. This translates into CASRHTAGTGVGYGYTF. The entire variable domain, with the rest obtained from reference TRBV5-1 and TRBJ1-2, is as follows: KAGVTQTPRYLIKTRGQQVTLSCSPISGHRSVSWYQQTPGQGLQFLFEYFSETQRNKGNFPGRFSGRQFSNSRSEMNVSTLELGDSALYLCASRHTAGTGVGYGYTFGSGTRLTVV.

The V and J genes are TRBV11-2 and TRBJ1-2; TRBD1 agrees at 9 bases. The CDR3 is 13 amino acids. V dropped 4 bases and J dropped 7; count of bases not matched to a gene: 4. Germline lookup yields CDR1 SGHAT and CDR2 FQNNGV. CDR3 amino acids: CASSSQGASGYTF. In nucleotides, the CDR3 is TGTGCCAGCAGCTCACAGGGGGCAAGTGGCTACACCTTC.

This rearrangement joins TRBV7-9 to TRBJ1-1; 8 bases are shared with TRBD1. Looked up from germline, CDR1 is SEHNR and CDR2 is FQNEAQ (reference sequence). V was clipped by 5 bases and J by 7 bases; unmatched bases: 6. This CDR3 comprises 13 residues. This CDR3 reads CASSLGQDLEAFF. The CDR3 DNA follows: TGTGCCAGCAGCCTGGGACAGGACCTTGAAGCTTTCTTT.

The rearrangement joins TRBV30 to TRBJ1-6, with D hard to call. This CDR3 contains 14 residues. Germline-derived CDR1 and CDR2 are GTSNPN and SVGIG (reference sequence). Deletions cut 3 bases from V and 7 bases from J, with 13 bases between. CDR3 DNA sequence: TGTGCCTGGAGCGCGGGGTCCGCCAATTCACCCCTCCACTTT. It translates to CAWSAGSANSPLHF.

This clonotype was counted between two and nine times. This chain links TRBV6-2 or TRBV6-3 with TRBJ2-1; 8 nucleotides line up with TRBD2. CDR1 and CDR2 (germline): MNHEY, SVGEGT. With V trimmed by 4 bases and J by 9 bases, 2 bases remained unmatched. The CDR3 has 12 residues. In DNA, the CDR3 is TGTGCCAGCAGTTTGAGCGGGGGTGAGCAGTTCTTC. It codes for CASSLSGGEQFF.

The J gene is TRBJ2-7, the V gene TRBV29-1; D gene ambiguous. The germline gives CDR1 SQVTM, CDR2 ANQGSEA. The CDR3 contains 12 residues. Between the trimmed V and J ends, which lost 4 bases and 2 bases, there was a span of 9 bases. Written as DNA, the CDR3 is TGCAGCGTTGCGGCAGGAGCCTACGAGCAGTACTTC. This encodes CSVAAGAYEQYF.

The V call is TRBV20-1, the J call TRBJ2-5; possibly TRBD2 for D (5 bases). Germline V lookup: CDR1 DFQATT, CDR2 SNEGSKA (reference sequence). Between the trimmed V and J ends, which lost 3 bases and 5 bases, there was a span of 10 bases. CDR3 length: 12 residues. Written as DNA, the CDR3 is TGCAGTGCTAGCGGGGAAGGGGAGACCCAGTACTTC. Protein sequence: CSASGEGETQYF.

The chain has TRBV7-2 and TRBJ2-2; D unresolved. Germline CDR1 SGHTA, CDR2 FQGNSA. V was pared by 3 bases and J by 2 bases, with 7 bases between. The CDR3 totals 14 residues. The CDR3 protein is CASSFSGNTGELFF. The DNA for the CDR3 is TGTGCCAGCAGCTTCTCAGGAAACACCGGGGAGCTGTTTTTT.

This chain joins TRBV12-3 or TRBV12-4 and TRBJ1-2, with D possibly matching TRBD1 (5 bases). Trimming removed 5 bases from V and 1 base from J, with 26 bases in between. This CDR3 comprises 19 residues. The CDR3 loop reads CASSHSSATHRNYNYGYTF. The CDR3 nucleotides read TGTGCCAGCAGTCATTCCTCAGCTACCCACAGGAACTATAACTATGGCTACACCTTC.

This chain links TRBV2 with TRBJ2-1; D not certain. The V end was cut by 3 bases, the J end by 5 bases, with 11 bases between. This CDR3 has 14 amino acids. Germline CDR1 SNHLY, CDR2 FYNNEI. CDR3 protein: CASSDVEADNEQFF. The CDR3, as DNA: TGTGCCAGCAGTGATGTTGAGGCTGACAATGAGCAGTTCTTC.

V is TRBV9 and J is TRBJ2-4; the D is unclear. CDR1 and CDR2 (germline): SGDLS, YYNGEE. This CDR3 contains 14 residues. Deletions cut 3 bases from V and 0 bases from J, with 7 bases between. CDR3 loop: CASSAELAKNIQYF. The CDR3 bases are TGTGCCAGCAGCGCGGAGTTAGCCAAAAACATTCAGTACTTC.

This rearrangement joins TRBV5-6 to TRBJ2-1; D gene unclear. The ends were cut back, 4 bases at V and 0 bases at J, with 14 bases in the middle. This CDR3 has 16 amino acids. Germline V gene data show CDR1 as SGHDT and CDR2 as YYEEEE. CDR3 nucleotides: TGTGCCAGCAGCAGAATGGGCGGAAGCTCCTACAATGAGCAGTTCTTC. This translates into CASSRMGGSSYNEQFF.

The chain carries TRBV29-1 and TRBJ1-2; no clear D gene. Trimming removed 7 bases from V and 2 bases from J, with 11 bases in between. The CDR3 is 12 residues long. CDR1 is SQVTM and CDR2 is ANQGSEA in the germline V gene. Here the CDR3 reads CSGLGINYGYTF. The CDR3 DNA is TGCAGCGGACTGGGGATCAACTATGGCTACACCTTC.

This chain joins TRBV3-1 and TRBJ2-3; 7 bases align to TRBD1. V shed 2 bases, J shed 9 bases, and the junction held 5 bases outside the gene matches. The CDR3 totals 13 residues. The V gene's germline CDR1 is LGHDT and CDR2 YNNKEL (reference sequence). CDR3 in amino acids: CASSQKGAGTQYF. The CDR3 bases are TGTGCCAGCAGCCAAAAGGGGGCTGGCACGCAGTATTTT.